This TCR beta chain was documented in a study of blood T cells in healthy people across ages. Findings of the study overall: No conclusive comparison of naive versus antigen-experienced cells was possible with unsorted PBMCs.

Then a second PCR, running roughly 7 to 12 cycles, was carried out with a sample-barcoded 5' primer and a J-beta primer mix. With 12 random nucleotides, a template-switch adaptor tagged each individual cDNA molecule. TCRdb reprocessed the 5' RACE reads via MiXCR and lists one record per CDR3 protein. The table includes 550,000 to 700,000 distinct CDR3 sequences, roughly 28% detected once. In regard to this clonotype: Its antigen remains unidentified.

The TCR sequence derives from a woman in her 70s in good health. The sample taken for sequencing was blood.

CDR3 residues: CSARDGRGSRDTQYF. CDR3 coding DNA: TGCAGTGCTAGAGATGGCCGGGGCTCCAGAGATACGCAGTATTTT. The chain uses TRBV20-1 and TRBJ2-3; D possibly matches TRBD1 or TRBD2 (5 bases each). The CDR3 sequence is 15 residues long. Germline V gene data show CDR1 as DFQATT and CDR2 as SNEGSKA (reference sequence). V dropped 0 bases and J dropped 5 bases, with 15 bases sitting between them.